This TCR beta chain was identified in a study of identifying expanded T cells in peripheral blood. The study's findings and limits: Roughly two-week clone count variance significantly increased as total template count grew.

Clones were sequenced by immunoSEQ multiplex PCR, and TCRdb holds only the in-frame ones, with some missing. Of more than 75,000 clones listed, 88% were seen once; the top ten hold about 3.9%. This clone is labeled medium-sized. What it binds is not known. Deletions cut 3 bases from V and 4 bases from J, with 15 bases between. This CDR3 spans 16 amino acids. The V gene's germline CDR1 is LGHNA and CDR2 YNFKEQ. Sequencing input: blood. This receptor was identified in a person aged 18 to 70 in good health. The chain is built from TRBV4-2 and TRBJ1-4; the D gene is possibly TRBD1 (5 bases). Written as DNA, the CDR3 is TGTGCCAGCAGCCAGGGGTCGGGGCGGGGTAATGAAAAACTGTTTTTT. Protein sequence: CASSQGSGRGNEKLFF.